The rows below give T cell receptor beta chains drawn from one sample of a study of blood T cell repertoires in COVID-19. Generated by immunoSEQ multiplex PCR, the TCRdb table keeps only in-frame clones and is missing some. The data contain approximately 100,000 clones, roughly 89% of them singletons. Specimen: peripheral blood. Receptor source: a man between 65 and 85 years old with acute or convalescent COVID-19. The conserved cysteine and the conserved F or W are not part of the CDR3 here. Each record gives: J gene, V gene, CDR3 protein.

TRBJ2-7 TRBV27 ASSTSRQDEEY
TRBJ1-5 TRBV18 ASSLGQGSNQPQH
TRBJ1-4 TRBV5-1 ASRINSGEKLF
TRBJ1-5 TRBV28 ASSFQGGDNQPQH
TRBJ2-7 TRBV6-2/TRBV6-3 ASSHSGGSYEQY
TRBJ1-2 TRBV25-1 ASSNPWELYGYT
TRBJ2-1 TRBV9 ASSARGGEQF
TRBJ2-7 TRBV10-2 ASRDSSRYEQY
TRBJ2-1 TRBV18 ASSYSGNEQF
TRBJ2-3 TRBV25-1 ASSDSNVAGHTDTQY
TRBJ1-4 TRBV28 ASSSQLIEKLF
TRBJ2-7 TRBV9 ASSVGQGPYEQY
TRBJ1-1 TRBV27 ASSVQGAFTEAF
TRBJ1-2 TRBV7-9 ASSLGSGPYGYT
TRBJ2-7 TRBV5-1 ASKLAAAYEQY
TRBJ2-1 TRBV6-2/TRBV6-3 ASSPSLGWNEQF
TRBJ2-5 TRBV7-2 ASSRLETQY
TRBJ1-5 TRBV2 ASRGQGFYQPQH
TRBJ1-2 TRBV29-1 SVEKGRRDYGYT
TRBJ2-1 TRBV12-3/TRBV12-4 ASTRSSYNEQF
TRBJ1-3 TRBV6-5 ASSSGQQGNTIY
TRBJ2-7 TRBV3-1/TRBV3-2 ASSQVGRDRDYEQY
TRBJ1-2 TRBV5-4 ASSLAGISYGYT
TRBJ2-3 TRBV10-3 AISDPYSTYRATTDTQY
TRBJ1-5 TRBV29-1 SATSQGNQPQH
TRBJ1-3 TRBV7-2 ASSRAHRSGNTIY